This T cell receptor beta chain was identified during a study of T cell responses to AZD1222 COVID-19 vaccine. Whether given at about 4 or about 12 weeks, second doses were pooled. Germline V CDR1 and CDR2: MGHRA, YSYEKL. V dropped 0 bases and J dropped 10 bases, with 21 bases sitting between them. This CDR3 has 17 residues. Points from the study as a whole: No repertoire was sampled before or during the peak T cell response, only after it. Receipt of two AZD1222 doses was followed by a rise in Spike-specific TCR breadth and depth.

Clones were read by immunoSEQ multiplex PCR, and TCRdb kept only the in-frame ones, dropping some. The sample consists of nearly 90,000 clones, 75% to 90% of them appearing once. In regard to this clone: What it recognizes is unknown.

This receptor was taken from an adult who received the AZD1222 COVID-19 vaccine. The specimen was peripheral blood, collected 28 days after the second AZD1222 dose. The V call is TRBV4-1, the J call TRBJ1-4; D gene unclear. CDR3 loop: CASSQEGSPLRWGKLFF. In DNA, the CDR3 is TGCGCCAGCAGCCAAGAGGGTTCACCCCTAAGGTGGGGAAAACTGTTTTTT.